Shown below are 2 T cell receptor beta chains from a single sample sequenced in a study of cytomegalovirus exposure and HLA in healthy donors. The study ran its PCR with 60 Vbeta and 13 Jbeta primers. Profiling relied on immunoSEQ multiplex PCR, and the TCRdb table lists in-frame clones only, not all of them. In all, the sample yields 60,000 or so clones. The sample was PBMCs. The receptors come from a man aged 50 to 60 in good health and CMV-seropositive.

V and J are TRBV19 and TRBJ2-5; 8 nucleotides match TRBD1. V shed 5 bases and J 5 bases; nucleotides not matched to a gene: 10. The CDR3 has 15 amino acids. The germline CDR1 and CDR2 sequences are LNHDA and SQIVND (reference sequence). CDR3 coding DNA: TGTGCCAGTAGTGGTATAGGGGGACAGGAGGAGACCCAGTACTTC. This sequence encodes CASSGIGGQEETQYF.

The chain combines TRBV25-1 with TRBJ1-1; no definite D call. The CDR3 is 13 amino acids. V shed 6 bases and J shed 11 bases, with 19 bases lying between them. Germline V lookup: CDR1 MGHDK, CDR2 SYGVNS. Here the CDR3 DNA reads TGTGCCAGCAGCAAGGCGGGGATCACCGAGGCTTTCTTT. Its protein product is CASSKAGITEAFF. Filled out from reference TRBV25-1 and TRBJ1-1, the complete variable domain reads EADIYQTPRYLVIGTGKKITLECSQTMGHDKMYWYQQDPGMELHLIHYSYGVNSTEKGDLSSESTVSRIRTEHFPLTLESARPSHTSQYLCASSKAGITEAFFGQGTRLTVV.